This T cell receptor beta chain was identified during a study of cytomegalovirus exposure and HLA in healthy donors. Study-level findings and limits: Most TCR sequences were rare, but some public TCRs occurred in many donors. TCR beta V- and J-gene trimming was later associated with a missense DCLRE1C variant.

At collection, donors were nominally healthy, but unrecorded immune exposures were probable. The CDR3 has 16 residues. Germline CDR1 SGHTA, CDR2 FQGNSA. J lost 4 bases, V lost 2 bases, and 2 bases had no gene match. This clone was detected a few times. Its antigen is still unknown. The study ran its PCR with 60 Vbeta and 13 Jbeta primers. Assay: immunoSEQ multiplex PCR; the TCRdb copy retains only in-frame clones and omits some. The sample lists some 170,000 clones; roughly 85% were seen once. The V call is TRBV7-2, the J call TRBJ2-2; TRBD2 agrees at 12 bases. The specimen sequenced was PBMCs. The receptor was isolated from a man younger than 35 in good health and CMV-seropositive. The CDR3 coding sequence is TGTGCCAGCAGCTTAACGACTAGCGGGGGCACCGGGGAGCTGTTTTTT. Translated: CASSLTTSGGTGELFF.